This T cell receptor (beta chain) was recorded in a study of response to subunit inactivated influenza vaccine. Whole-study results and caveats: Authors suggested few new T cells are recruited by each seasonal influenza vaccination.

MiXCR, run by TCRdb on the RT-PCR reads, gives a single entry per CDR3 protein. This sample yields 800,000 or so distinct CDR3 sequences, of which 21% are seen a single time; roughly 10% belongs to the top ten. The sample holds many counts of this clonotype. The antigen is undetermined. Germline lookup yields CDR1 MGHDK and CDR2 SYGVNS. V trimming: 3 bases; J trimming: 3 bases; junction bases outside the gene matches: 10. The CDR3 loop spans 17 amino acids. V gene TRBV25-1 combines with J gene TRBJ2-3; 9 nucleotides line up with TRBD1. This clonotype was obtained from a man over 45 who received an inactivated influenza vaccine. This sample comprised PBMCs from blood, obtained around 5 days after vaccination. The CDR3 here is CASSEAWGTGSTDTQYF. The DNA of the CDR3 is TGTGCCAGCAGTGAGGCTTGGGGGACAGGGTCGACAGATACGCAGTATTTT.